The 27 T cell receptor beta chains listed next were all sequenced from one sample in a study of blood T cell repertoires in COVID-19. Some clones are missing from TCRdb's copy, which holds only in-frame ones; the method was immunoSEQ multiplex PCR. This sample has about 38,000 clones; approximately 90% occur once, and the top ten carry approximately 7.2%. Sequenced sample: peripheral blood. Receptors originate from a human donor in a cohort sampled during active COVID-19.

The chain links TRBV7-8 to TRBJ1-1, with D possibly being TRBD1 (5 bases). The germline CDR1 and CDR2 sequences are SGHVS and FQNEAQ. The CDR3 totals 11 residues. Trimming removed 9 bases from V and 1 base from J, with 6 bases in between. The CDR3 reads CASTGNTEAFF. CDR3 bases: TGTGCCAGTACAGGGAACACTGAAGCTTTCTTT. The whole variable domain, filled in from reference TRBV7-8 and TRBJ1-1, reads GAGVSQSPRYKVAKRGQDVALRCDPISGHVSLFWYQQALGQGPEFLTYFQNEAQLDKSGLPSDRFFAERPEGSVSTLKIQRTQQEDSAVYLCASTGNTEAFFGQGTRLTVV.

V is TRBV5-5 and J is TRBJ2-7, with D perhaps TRBD1 (6 bases). This CDR3 has 16 amino acids. The V gene lost 4 bases and the J gene lost 0 bases, with 17 bases spanning the gap. The V gene's germline CDR1 is SGHKS and CDR2 YYEKEE (reference sequence). CDR3 DNA: TGTGCCAGCAGCCTAAAGTGGGACATCGTCTCCTACGAGCAGTACTTC. This translates into CASSLKWDIVSYEQYF.

The rearrangement links TRBV4-1 to TRBJ2-3; 9 bases are a match to TRBD2. The CDR3 covers 17 residues. V lost 3 bases and J lost 0; bases outside the gene matches: 7. Germline values: CDR1 MGHRA, CDR2 YSYEKL. The CDR3 spells CASSHRLAAGSTDTQYF. In nucleotides, the CDR3 is TGCGCCAGCAGCCACCGACTAGCGGCGGGTAGCACAGATACGCAGTATTTT.

The chain couples TRBV9 to TRBJ1-1; D ambiguous. V dropped 0 bases and J dropped 5 bases, with 5 bases sitting between them. The CDR3 runs 12 residues. The germline gives CDR1 SGDLS, CDR2 YYNGEE. The CDR3 DNA sequence: TGTGCCAGCAGCGTAGTAGAAACTGAAGCTTTCTTT. Protein: CASSVVETEAFF.

This clone was seen just once. The chain has TRBV5-1 and TRBJ1-1; TRBD1 is a possible D gene (5 bases). V was trimmed by 0 bases and J by 9 bases, leaving 18 bases between them. Germline V gene data show CDR1 as SGHRS and CDR2 as YFSETQ. The CDR3 length is 15 residues. CDR3 protein: CASSLARVGRSKAFF. The DNA for the CDR3 is TGCGCCAGCAGCTTGGCCCGGGTGGGGCGAAGTAAAGCTTTCTTT.

The V and J genes are TRBV5-1 and TRBJ2-6; 7 bases are a match to TRBD1. Germline V CDR1 and CDR2: SGHRS, YFSETQ. V gave up 3 bases and J gave up 2 bases; unmatched junction bases: 11. This CDR3 spans 18 amino acids. The CDR3, as DNA: TGCGCCAGCAGCTCCTTAGGGGGCGCATTGACTGGGGCCAACGTCCTGACTTTC. Amino acid sequence: CASSSLGGALTGANVLTF. The full variable domain, rest sourced from reference TRBV5-1 and TRBJ2-6, is KAGVTQTPRYLIKTRGQQVTLSCSPISGHRSVSWYQQTPGQGLQFLFEYFSETQRNKGNFPGRFSGRQFSNSRSEMNVSTLELGDSALYLCASSSLGGALTGANVLTFGAGSRLTVL.

The DNA of the CDR3 is TGTGCCAGCTCACCACCAAACAGCCAAGAGACCCAGTACTTC. This gives the protein CASSPPNSQETQYF. This chain joins TRBV18 and TRBJ2-5; D call uncertain. The CDR3 has 14 residues. The V end was cut by 0 bases, the J end by 1 base, with 6 bases between. Germline V lookup: CDR1 KGHSH, CDR2 LQKENI.

The chain links TRBV7-3 to TRBJ2-1; 9 positions match TRBD2. CDR3 length: 15 residues. The trim removed 5 bases at V and 4 bases at J, leaving 6 bases unmatched. The germline gives CDR1 SGHTA, CDR2 FQGTGA. DNA for the CDR3: TGTGCCAGCAGCCCCATGGCGGGAGGGTACAATGAGCAGTTCTTC. This sequence encodes CASSPMAGGYNEQFF.

This clone was counted a few times. V gene TRBV7-3 combines with J gene TRBJ2-1; TRBD2 agrees at 10 bases. This CDR3 contains 16 residues. Germline-derived CDR1 and CDR2 are SGHTA and FQGTGA. Unmatched junction bases numbered 9, after V lost 5 bases and J lost 5 bases. CDR3 coding DNA: TGTGCCAGCAGCCAGCCCGGGACTAGCGCAAACAATGAGCAGTTCTTC. Its protein is CASSQPGTSANNEQFF.

This sequence joins TRBV15 and TRBJ2-3; tentatively, D is TRBD1 (5 bases). This CDR3 is built from 16 residues. The germline V gene encodes CDR1 LNHNV and CDR2 YYDKDF (reference sequence). V was clipped by 0 bases and J by 0 bases, with 10 bases between them. In DNA, the CDR3 is TGTGCCACCAGCAGAGAAAGAAGGGGAAGCACAGATACGCAGTATTTT. It encodes CATSRERRGSTDTQYF.

The chain couples TRBV11-2 to TRBJ1-1; D is perhaps TRBD1 (5 bases). Trimming pared 1 base from V and 1 base from J, leaving 19 bases between. The CDR3 loop spans 18 amino acids. CDR1 SGHAT and CDR2 FQNNGV come from the germline V gene. The CDR3 spells CASSLVSGDRPPNTEAFF. In nucleotides, the CDR3 is TGTGCCAGCAGCTTAGTCTCGGGGGACCGGCCCCCGAACACTGAAGCTTTCTTT.

This chain uses TRBV10-3 with TRBJ2-1, with TRBD2 identical over 13 bases. CDR3 length: 18 residues. Germline V gene data show CDR1 as ENHRY and CDR2 as SYGVKD. The trim removed 1 base at V and 8 bases at J, leaving 11 bases unmatched. CDR3 DNA: TGTGCCATCAGTGAGTTTAGAATTAGACTAGCGGGAGGAGATGAGCAGTTCTTC. As protein: CAISEFRIRLAGGDEQFF.

This clone has more than one count but fewer than ten. The chain carries TRBV18 and TRBJ2-1, with D unresolved. V was clipped by 6 bases and J by 0 bases, with 12 bases between them. This CDR3 has 15 amino acids. The germline CDR1 and CDR2 sequences are KGHSH and LQKENI. DNA of the CDR3: TGTGCCAGCTCTCCCAGTTTCAGCTCCTACAATGAGCAGTTCTTC. Protein: CASSPSFSSYNEQFF.

This rearrangement joins TRBV28 to TRBJ2-7, with a weak D call TRBD1 (6 bases). Trimming cost V 8 bases and J 5 bases, with 16 bases left between them. CDR3 length: 13 residues. The germline gives CDR1 MDHEN, CDR2 SYDVKM. This CDR3 is CASSGRGVHEQYF. For the CDR3, the DNA is TGTGCCAGCTCCGGCAGGGGTGTACACGAGCAGTACTTC.

Sample share makes this clone medium-sized. This chain connects TRBV30 to TRBJ1-6, with D tentatively TRBD1 (6 bases). Germline assignment: CDR1 GTSNPN and CDR2 SVGIG (reference sequence). Trimming took off 5 bases at V and 7 bases at J, with 9 bases between the two ends. This CDR3 is 12 amino acids long. The CDR3 DNA follows: TGTGCCTGGGACAGGAACAATTCACCCCTCCACTTT. This codes for CAWDRNNSPLHF.

The V call is TRBV4-2, the J call TRBJ2-7; 9 positions agree with TRBD1. Germline CDR1 is LGHNA and CDR2 is YNFKEQ. After removal of 5 bases from V and 4 bases from J, the junction contained 6 bases not matched to a gene. The CDR3 is 14 residues long. CDR3 loop: CASSGPGQGYEQYF. The CDR3, as DNA: TGTGCCAGCAGCGGACCGGGACAGGGTTACGAGCAGTACTTC.

In this sample, this clone turned up once. V gene TRBV11-2 combines with J gene TRBJ1-2, with 8 bases matching TRBD1. This CDR3 has 14 residues. The germline gives CDR1 SGHAT, CDR2 FQNNGV. The ends lost 5 bases at V and 6 bases at J; junction bases unmatched: 8. CDR3 loop: CASSPRTGSDGYTF. The DNA of the CDR3 is TGTGCCAGCAGCCCGCGGACAGGGTCGGATGGCTACACCTTC.

J is TRBJ2-3 and V is TRBV7-2; TRBD2 matches 9 bases. The CDR3 is 16 amino acids. Trimming removed 2 bases from V and 2 bases from J; junction bases left unmatched: 5. The germline V gene has CDR1 SGHTA and CDR2 FQGNSA. The CDR3 DNA is TGTGCCAGCAGCTTATTAGGCGGGAGGGCCACAGATACGCAGTATTTT. Protein sequence: CASSLLGGRATDTQYF.

The chain combines TRBV7-2 with TRBJ2-7, with a tentative D call TRBD2 (6 bases). The CDR3 consists of 14 residues. The V end lost 1 base, the J end lost 1 base, and 8 bases lay between the germline ends. Per germline, CDR1 SGHTA and CDR2 FQGNSA. CDR3 DNA: TGTGCCAGCAGCTTAGTTCGGGAGTCCTACGAGCAGTACTTC. It is translated as CASSLVRESYEQYF.

This chain connects TRBV2 to TRBJ1-1; 8 nucleotides align to TRBD1. The trim removed 8 bases at V and 6 bases at J, leaving 8 bases unmatched. Per germline, CDR1 SNHLY and CDR2 FYNNEI. CDR3 size: 13 residues. CDR3 nucleotide sequence: TGTGCCAGCGAGAACAGGGGGGGCCCTGAAGCTTTCTTT. Its protein is CASENRGGPEAFF.

This clone appeared a single time. The CDR3 spells CASRGQGELRETQYF. The CDR3 DNA reads as TGCGCCAGCCGAGGACAGGGGGAGTTACGAGAGACCCAGTACTTC. The rearrangement joins TRBV4-1 to TRBJ2-5; 10 positions match TRBD1. Trimming took 8 bases from V and 4 from J; bases not matched to a gene: 10. This CDR3 is 15 amino acids long. Germline CDR1 is MGHRA and CDR2 is YSYEKL.

This chain joins TRBV19 and TRBJ1-5, with 7 bases identical to TRBD1. There are 15 residues in the CDR3. The J segment lost 4 bases and the V segment lost 1 base, leaving 4 bases of the junction unmatched. Germline lookup yields CDR1 LNHDA and CDR2 SQIVND (reference sequence). CDR3 DNA sequence: TGTGCCAGTAGTATAGTAGACAGGGCTAATCAGCCCCAGCATTTT. Encoded protein: CASSIVDRANQPQHF.

In its sample, this clone was seen once. This chain uses TRBV28 with TRBJ2-1; 8 bases agree with TRBD1. This CDR3 comprises 15 residues. V trimming: 4 bases; J trimming: 5 bases; junction bases outside the gene matches: 7. Germline-derived CDR1 and CDR2 are MDHEN and SYDVKM. DNA of the CDR3: TGTGCCAGCAGTTCGGGACAGGAAATGAACAATGAGCAGTTCTTC. Protein product: CASSSGQEMNNEQFF.

The gene calls are TRBV28 and TRBJ2-3, with D unresolved. Germline loops: CDR1 MDHEN, CDR2 SYDVKM. Trimming pared 3 bases from V and 0 bases from J, leaving 16 bases between. This CDR3 is built from 17 residues. CDR3 region: CASSLPPLGLSTDTQYF. DNA of the CDR3: TGTGCCAGCAGTTTGCCCCCTCTTGGCCTTAGCACAGATACGCAGTATTTT.

This chain connects TRBV12-3 or TRBV12-4 to TRBJ1-2, with TRBD1 matching 7 bases. V shed 5 bases, J shed 3 bases, and the junction held 3 bases outside the gene matches. The CDR3 spans 13 residues. The CDR3 DNA reads as TGTGCCAGCAGTGCACAGGGGTACTATGGCTACACCTTC. Protein product: CASSAQGYYGYTF.

V gene TRBV5-1 combines with J gene TRBJ1-1, with 7 positions matching TRBD1. Trimming removed 3 bases from V and 2 bases from J; junction bases left unmatched: 4. Germline values: CDR1 SGHRS, CDR2 YFSETQ. The CDR3 spans 14 residues. The CDR3 DNA follows: TGCGCCAGCAGCTGGGGACAGAGAAACACTGAAGCTTTCTTT. Translating gives CASSWGQRNTEAFF.

The chain is built from TRBV5-4 and TRBJ2-5, with D possibly being TRBD1 (7 bases). Trimming cost V 4 bases and J 5 bases, with 24 bases left between them. The length of the CDR3 is 17 residues. Germline V gene lookup returns CDR1 SGHNT and CDR2 YYREEE (reference sequence). The CDR3 reads CASSPTRRTGGVETQYF. The CDR3 DNA is TGTGCCAGCAGCCCGACCCGCCGGACAGGAGGGGTGGAGACCCAGTACTTC. Drawing the rest from reference TRBV5-4 and TRBJ2-5, the complete variable domain is ETGVTQSPTHLIKTRGQQVTLRCSSQSGHNTVSWYQQALGQGPQFIFQYYREEENGRGNFPPRFSGLQFPNYSSELNVNALELDDSALYLCASSPTRRTGGVETQYFGPGTRLLVL.